This T cell receptor (beta chain) was captured in a study of cytomegalovirus exposure and HLA in healthy donors. Study overall: Unique TCR beta sequences numbering 117 million came from some 200 million T cells in an earlier analysis.

Study findings and constraints: Further analysis, carried out later, found HLA-associated TCR beta chains more clonally expanded than equally common other chains. Overall, approximately 150 TCR beta chains were annotated as cytomegalovirus-associated.

Of note for this clone: Its antigen is still unknown.

Amplification used 60 Vbeta primers and 13 Jbeta primers. The data were produced by immunoSEQ multiplex PCR, yet TCRdb's version contains in-frame clones alone and is incomplete. This sample has around 200,000 clones, with roughly 82% found just once. V lost 5 bases and J lost 3; bases outside the gene matches: 7. The CDR3 is made up of 16 amino acids. The V gene's germline CDR1 is SGHTA and CDR2 FQGNSA. Sample: PBMCs. The receptor was derived from a man aged 40-55 years in good health and CMV-seropositive. The rearrangement joins TRBV7-2 to TRBJ2-1, with 10 bases aligning to TRBD1. The CDR3 bases are TGTGCCAGCAGCCCTCCGGGACAGGGGAACTACAATGAGCAGTTCTTC. This encodes CASSPPGQGNYNEQFF.